Listed below are T cell receptor beta chains from one sample, sequenced in a study of blood T cell repertoires in COVID-19. Only in-frame clones appear in the TCRdb table, and some are missing; sequencing was by immunoSEQ multiplex PCR. Of under 350,000 clones in the sample, roughly 91% were seen once. Specimen: peripheral blood. These receptors came from a man aged 40-50 years with acute or convalescent COVID-19. Both conserved end residues are part of each CDR3. The D gene is left open where the match is weak. Expanded clones get a size class; other rows say once, few or many, or leave the size out.

TGTGCCACCAGTGGGGGGACAGAAAAAAATCAGCCCCAGCATTTT	CATSGGTEKNQPQHF	15	TRBV24-1	TRBJ1-5	.	TRBD1
TGCAGCGTTGAAGATGGGGGGGATACGCAGTATTTT	CSVEDGGDTQYF	12	TRBV29-1	TRBJ2-3	.	.
TGTGCCAGCTCACCAAGGAATAGCGACTACGAGCAGTACTTC	CASSPRNSDYEQYF	14	TRBV18	TRBJ2-7	.	.
TGCAGTGCTAGTTCGACTAGCGGGTCTAAAAACATTCAGTACTTC	CSASSTSGSKNIQYF	15	TRBV20-1	TRBJ2-4	once	TRBD2
TGTGCCAGCAGGGAAGGCAGCGGGTCCCGCCTCTTC	CASREGSGSRLF	12	TRBV2	TRBJ2-1	once	.
TGTGCCAGCAGCTTAGAACTTATCTACAATGAGCAGTTCTTC	CASSLELIYNEQFF	14	TRBV7-2	TRBJ2-1	.	.
TGTGCCACCAGTGATCCCGGGGGGGCCGGGGATACGCAGTATTTT	CATSDPGGAGDTQYF	15	TRBV24-1	TRBJ2-3	.	TRBD2
TGTGCCTGGAGTGTAAAGGTCGGGGACTACAATGAGCAGTTCTTC	CAWSVKVGDYNEQFF	15	TRBV30	TRBJ2-1	.	.
TGTGCCAGCAGTTTATATTGGGACCACAGGGACGGCTACACCTTC	CASSLYWDHRDGYTF	15	TRBV27	TRBJ1-2	.	.
TGTGCCAGCAGCCAAGATCCTCCCTACGAGCAGTACTTC	CASSQDPPYEQYF	13	TRBV3-1/TRBV3-2	TRBJ2-7	.	.
TGCGCCAGCAGCTTTCACTACGAGCAGTACTTC	CASSFHYEQYF	11	TRBV5-1	TRBJ2-7	once	.
TGTGCCAGCAGCTCGCGAGCGGGGGGCACAGATACGCAGTATTTT	CASSSRAGGTDTQYF	15	TRBV7-8	TRBJ2-3	.	TRBD2
TGTGCCAGTCAGATAGCGGGGGAGATTCGCGAGCAGTACTTC	CASQIAGEIREQYF	14	TRBV27	TRBJ2-7	.	TRBD2
TGTGCCAGCAGTTACTACCCGGGGGGGACCTACGAGCAGTACTTC	CASSYYPGGTYEQYF	15	TRBV6-5	TRBJ2-7	once	TRBD2
TGTGCCAGCAGCCAAGAGCGGGCAGTTAACTATGGCTACACCTTC	CASSQERAVNYGYTF	15	TRBV4-2	TRBJ1-2	.	.
TGTGCCAGCAGTAATCCGGAGGCTGGGGCCAACGTCCTGACTTTC	CASSNPEAGANVLTF	15	TRBV6-5	TRBJ2-6	.	.
TGCGCCAGCAGCTTGGACAGCCTGAATTCACCCCTCCACTTT	CASSLDSLNSPLHF	14	TRBV5-1	TRBJ1-6	.	.
TGTGCCAGCTCACCGGACTTTGGGGTGCGTGGCTACACCTTC	CASSPDFGVRGYTF	14	TRBV18	TRBJ1-2	.	.
TGTGCCAGCACCGGCCGCCCCGGGTACGAGCAGTACTTC	CASTGRPGYEQYF	13	TRBV6-5	TRBJ2-7	.	.
TGTGCCAGCAGTCGCCAGGATTCACCCCTCCACTTT	CASSRQDSPLHF	12	TRBV5-4	TRBJ1-6	.	.
TGTGCCTGGAGTGTCTCAGGGAAGGGCGGCTACACCTTC	CAWSVSGKGGYTF	13	TRBV30	TRBJ1-2	.	.
TGTGCCAGCAGATATCAGAGCACAGATACGCAGTATTTT	CASRYQSTDTQYF	13	TRBV12-3/TRBV12-4	TRBJ2-3	.	.
TGCGCCAGCAGCGCGGAAACCGGGACATACATGCCAGATACGCAGTATTTT	CASSAETGTYMPDTQYF	17	TRBV5-1	TRBJ2-3	.	.
TGTGCCAGCAGCTTGTGGAACAGATTCATGAACACTGAAGCTTTCTTT	CASSLWNRFMNTEAFF	16	TRBV5-6	TRBJ1-1	.	.
TGCGCCAGACAAGGGACAAGACTCTACGAGCAGTACTTC	CARQGTRLYEQYF	13	TRBV5-1	TRBJ2-7	.	.
TGTGCCAGCAGCTTAAGACAGGGACCGGGGAAAGAGCAGTACTTC	CASSLRQGPGKEQYF	15	TRBV5-4	TRBJ2-7	.	TRBD1
TGTGCCAGCAGCTTGAGGGGGGGCTCGTTAAACGAGCAGTACTTC	CASSLRGGSLNEQYF	15	TRBV5-6	TRBJ2-7	once	.
TGTGCCACCAGCAGAGACAGGGTGACTGAAGCTTTCTTT	CATSRDRVTEAFF	13	TRBV15	TRBJ1-1	.	.
TGTGCCAGCAGTGAACGGGGACAGGGAGACGGCTACACCTTC	CASSERGQGDGYTF	14	TRBV6-1	TRBJ1-2	.	TRBD1
TGTGCCAGCCAGGTGATGGGAAACACCATATATTTT	CASQVMGNTIYF	12	TRBV6-5	TRBJ1-3	.	.
TGTGCCAGCGCCACGACTTTGAACACTGAAGCTTTCTTT	CASATTLNTEAFF	13	TRBV12-3/TRBV12-4	TRBJ1-1	.	.
TGTGCCAGCAGTAGGGAAGGGGCAGATCAGCCCCAGCATTTT	CASSREGADQPQHF	14	TRBV2	TRBJ1-5	.	.
TGTGCCAGCAGCCCTCTAGCGGGGACCTTCACAGATACGCAGTATTTT	CASSPLAGTFTDTQYF	16	TRBV5-6	TRBJ2-3	.	TRBD2
TGTGCCAGCAGCTTGGGCGGGACTAGCGGGGCCCTGGGGGAGCAGTACTTC	CASSLGGTSGALGEQYF	17	TRBV5-4	TRBJ2-7	.	TRBD2
TGTGCCAGCTCACCCGAGGGCTATGGCTACACCTTC	CASSPEGYGYTF	12	TRBV18	TRBJ1-2	.	.
TGTGCCAGCAGCCCCTGGGGGGAGGAGGACTATGGCTACACCTTC	CASSPWGEEDYGYTF	15	TRBV3-1/TRBV3-2	TRBJ1-2	.	.
TGCAGTGCTAGTGACCTCCTAGGGAGTGAGCAGTTCTTC	CSASDLLGSEQFF	13	TRBV20-1	TRBJ2-1	.	.
TGTGCCAGCAGCTTGGACTCACTGAATGAGCAGTTCTTC	CASSLDSLNEQFF	13	TRBV5-4	TRBJ2-1	.	.
TGCAGCGTCGGACAGGGACTGCAAGGAGATACGCAGTATTTT	CSVGQGLQGDTQYF	14	TRBV29-1	TRBJ2-3	.	TRBD1
TGTGCCTGGAGTGTACTGAATAGCGGAGAAGAGACCCAGTACTTC	CAWSVLNSGEETQYF	15	TRBV30	TRBJ2-5	.	.
TGCGCCAGCAGCCCGAACGTGGGGAGTTTGACCGGGGAGCTGTTTTTT	CASSPNVGSLTGELFF	16	TRBV5-1	TRBJ2-2	.	.
TGTGCCAGCAGCCCCTTCCTAGGGGGTGAGAACACTGAAGCTTTCTTT	CASSPFLGGENTEAFF	16	TRBV25-1	TRBJ1-1	.	.
TGTGCCAGCAGCCAATACAGGGATGGCTACACCTTC	CASSQYRDGYTF	12	TRBV7-8	TRBJ1-2	.	.
TGCAGTGCTAGTGAGAGTAGGGACTTTTGGAATCAGCCCCAGCATTTT	CSASESRDFWNQPQHF	16	TRBV20-1	TRBJ1-5	.	.
TGTGCCAGCAGCACCTGGGACAGAAATTCACCCCTCCACTTT	CASSTWDRNSPLHF	14	TRBV5-4	TRBJ1-6	.	TRBD1
TGTGCCAGCAGCTTTGGGGGCAGGCCACCCCTCCACTTT	CASSFGGRPPLHF	13	TRBV5-6	TRBJ1-6	once	.
TGTGCCAGCAGTTTATGGCCAGATACGCAGTATTTT	CASSLWPDTQYF	12	TRBV12-3/TRBV12-4	TRBJ2-3	.	.
TGTGCCAGCAGTGATGTGGGACAACGGGTGGGTGACTATGGCTACACCTTC	CASSDVGQRVGDYGYTF	17	TRBV6-1	TRBJ1-2	.	.
TGCGCCAGCAGCCAAGGAATCTCTCGGGGACTCAACACTGAAGCTTTCTTT	CASSQGISRGLNTEAFF	17	TRBV4-1	TRBJ1-1	.	.
TGTGCCTGGTCGACAGGGAAGGCTGAAGCTTTCTTT	CAWSTGKAEAFF	12	TRBV30	TRBJ1-1	.	TRBD1
TGTGCCAGCAGCCAGGGTCGACAGGACTATGGCTACACCTTC	CASSQGRQDYGYTF	14	TRBV14	TRBJ1-2	.	.
TGTGCCAGCAGCGAACGGTACACAGATACGCAGTATTTT	CASSERYTDTQYF	13	TRBV5-4	TRBJ2-3	.	.
TGTGCCTGGGCCAACAGGGCCCCAGGGGGTTATGGCTACACCTTC	CAWANRAPGGYGYTF	15	TRBV30	TRBJ1-2	.	TRBD1
TGTGCCAGCTCACCACCGAGCAAGAACACTGAAGCTTTCTTT	CASSPPSKNTEAFF	14	TRBV18	TRBJ1-1	.	.
TGCGCCAGCAGTGAGTCCGGGGGTGGCTACACCTTC	CASSESGGGYTF	12	TRBV10-1	TRBJ1-2	few	.
TGTGCCAGCAGTTGGACAGGCTCCTACGAGCAGTACTTC	CASSWTGSYEQYF	13	TRBV12-3/TRBV12-4	TRBJ2-7	.	TRBD1